This T cell receptor beta chain comes out of a study of shared clonotypes between healthy human individuals. Study outcomes and limitations: Rarefaction demonstrated incomplete sorted-subset sequencing despite large depth. What limited the represented genetic and exposure-history diversity was the small number of donors.

Notes on this clone: Its antigen is as yet unknown.

A deep-level run was used for the assay. Using immunoSEQ multiplex PCR, the repertoire was profiled, and TCRdb retains in-frame clones only, with some absent. Of around 600,000 clones listed, 95% to 98% are singletons. From germline, CDR1 is MDHEN and CDR2 SYDVKM. This CDR3 is built from 15 residues. The J segment lost 4 bases and the V segment lost 2 bases, leaving 3 bases of the junction unmatched. J is TRBJ1-5 and V is TRBV28, with 9 bases aligning to TRBD1. This sequence was found in a woman aged 25 to 39 in good health. Sequences were obtained from naive CD4+ T cells sorted from blood. Subset indicated: CD45RA+ positively selected. CDR3 nucleotide sequence: TGTGCCAGCAGTTTAAGTGGACAGGGGAATCAGCCCCAGCATTTT. Translated, it gives CASSLSGQGNQPQHF. The whole variable domain, filled in from reference TRBV28 and TRBJ1-5, reads DVKVTQSSRYLVKRTGEKVFLECVQDMDHENMFWYRQDPGLGLRLIYFSYDVKMKEKGDIPEGYSVSREKKERFSLILESASTNQTSMYLCASSLSGQGNQPQHFGDGTRLSIL.